The 27 T cell receptor beta chains below come from one sample, sequenced in a study of shared clonotypes between healthy human individuals. The naive CD8 fraction comprised CD45RO-negative cells positively selected for CCR7 and excluded terminally differentiated effector memory CD45RA+ cells. This table comes from immunoSEQ multiplex PCR, and its TCRdb copy is limited to in-frame clones, with some not included. The profile covers around 1.9 million clones, with just under 95% appearing a single time and more than 1.5% taken by the ten largest. Sequencing was done on a sample of naive CD8+ T cells from PBMCs. All receptors derive from a man younger than 35 in good health. Some clones in this sample may be carry-over from other donors' samples.

The gene calls are TRBV28 and TRBJ2-2, with D perhaps TRBD1 (5 bases). The germline V gene has CDR1 MDHEN and CDR2 SYDVKM. V gave up 1 base and J gave up 0 bases, with 9 bases separating them. The CDR3 consists of 16 residues. In DNA form, the CDR3 reads TGTGCCAGCAGTTTATTGATCAGGGCGAACACCGGGGAGCTGTTTTTT. This encodes CASSLLIRANTGELFF.

This chain uses TRBV27 with TRBJ1-4, with D possibly being TRBD1 (5 bases). The V end was cut by 3 bases, the J end by 4 bases, with 9 bases between. Germline V CDR1 and CDR2: MNHEY, SMNVEV (reference sequence). The CDR3 runs 14 residues. The CDR3 region is CASSFQGVNEKLFF. CDR3 nucleotide sequence: TGTGCCAGCAGTTTCCAGGGAGTTAATGAAAAACTGTTTTTT.

The chain links TRBV6-1 to TRBJ2-7, with a possible D match to TRBD1 (5 bases). Trimming stripped 7 bases from V and 3 bases from J, with 16 bases between. Germline V gene lookup returns CDR1 MNHNS and CDR2 SASEGT. CDR3 length: 14 amino acids. This chain's CDR3 is CASNQGFSDYEQYF. The CDR3 coding sequence is TGTGCCAGCAACCAGGGTTTTTCAGACTACGAGCAGTACTTC.

With regard to this clone: The same CDR3 arises from other DNA sequences in this sample as well. The chain combines TRBV27 with TRBJ2-1, with no clear D. Germline V gene data show CDR1 as MNHEY and CDR2 as SMNVEV (reference sequence). The V end lost 3 bases, the J end lost 4 bases, and 4 bases lay between the germline ends. The CDR3 length is 12 residues. This chain's CDR3 is CASSFGYNEQFF. DNA for the CDR3: TGTGCCAGCAGTTTCGGATACAATGAGCAGTTCTTC.

The chain combines TRBV7-9 with TRBJ1-4; D gene ambiguous. This CDR3 region has 15 residues. The germline CDR1 and CDR2 sequences are SEHNR and FQNEAQ (reference sequence). The ends were cut back, 8 bases at V and 6 bases at J, with 19 bases in the middle. The CDR3 reads CASRHLRSGDEKLFF. DNA of the CDR3: TGTGCCAGCCGCCATCTCCGGAGCGGCGATGAAAAACTGTTTTTT.

The chain has TRBV7-9 and TRBJ1-4; D call uncertain. V was pared by 2 bases and J by 8 bases, with 9 bases between. The CDR3 is made up of 13 amino acids. Germline V gene sequence: CDR1 SEHNR, CDR2 FQNEAQ (reference sequence). The DNA of the CDR3 is TGTGCCAGCAGCTTAAGTGTCTGGGAAAAACTGTTTTTT. This translates into CASSLSVWEKLFF. Filled out from reference TRBV7-9 and TRBJ1-4, the complete variable domain reads DTGVSQNPRHKITKRGQNVTFRCDPISEHNRLYWYRQTLGQGPEFLTYFQNEAQLEKSRLLSDRFSAERPKGSFSTLEIQRTEQGDSAMYLCASSLSVWEKLFFGSGTQLSVL.

J is TRBJ2-7 and V is TRBV28; tentative D call: TRBD1 (6 bases). This CDR3 is built from 17 residues. The V and J ends lost 5 bases and 3 bases respectively, with 23 bases between them. Looked up from germline, CDR1 is MDHEN and CDR2 is SYDVKM. This CDR3 reads CASSPTIRDTNHYEQYF. The CDR3 DNA reads as TGTGCCAGCAGTCCAACGATCCGGGACACAAACCACTACGAGCAGTACTTC.

The chain employs TRBV28 and TRBJ2-7, with 8 bases lining up with TRBD1. V lost 6 bases and J lost 4; bases outside the gene matches: 14. The CDR3 contains 16 residues. Germline assignment: CDR1 MDHEN and CDR2 SYDVKM. CDR3 region: CASSLSPDRESYEQYF. The CDR3 DNA is TGTGCCAGCAGCCTTTCCCCGGACAGGGAAAGTTACGAGCAGTACTTC.

The table lists this clone with a count of one. This specimen includes other DNA sequences encoding the same CDR3. The V and J genes are TRBV27 and TRBJ2-1; perhaps TRBD2 as D (6 bases). Per the germline V gene, CDR1 is MNHEY and CDR2 is SMNVEV (reference sequence). V was clipped by 6 bases and J by 0 bases, with 12 bases between them. The CDR3 length is 15 residues. The CDR3 region is CASSLGGYSYNEQFF. The CDR3, as DNA: TGTGCCAGCAGCCTCGGGGGATACTCCTACAATGAGCAGTTCTTC.

The chain has TRBV6-1 and TRBJ2-1; 8 nucleotides agree with TRBD2. Trimming at V came to 3 bases and at J to 0 bases, leaving 16 bases not matched to a gene. There are 20 residues in the CDR3. CDR1 and CDR2 (germline): MNHNS, SASEGT. The CDR3 coding sequence is TGTGCCAGCAGTGAGTTCGGACTAGCCCTGGGGGGCGGCTCCTACAATGAGCAGTTCTTC. It yields the protein CASSEFGLALGGGSYNEQFF.

V usage is TRBV4-1 and J usage is TRBJ2-7, with 9 bases fitting TRBD2. CDR1 MGHRA and CDR2 YSYEKL come from the germline V gene. The CDR3 contains 14 residues. With V trimmed by 4 bases and J by 1 base, 2 bases remained unmatched. The CDR3 here is CASSLGLASYEQYF. CDR3 in DNA: TGCGCCAGCAGCCTGGGACTAGCTTCCTACGAGCAGTACTTC.

This clone was detected once. This chain connects TRBV9 to TRBJ1-2; 10 bases are shared with TRBD1. V lost 3 bases, J lost 3 bases, and 5 bases stayed unmatched. Germline V lookup: CDR1 SGDLS, CDR2 YYNGEE. This CDR3 is 15 amino acids long. The CDR3, as DNA: TGTGCCAGCAGCGACCCGACAGGGGGCTACTATGGCTACACCTTC. Translation gives CASSDPTGGYYGYTF. The full variable domain, completed using reference TRBV9 and TRBJ1-2, is DSGVTQTPKHLITATGQRVTLRCSPRSGDLSVYWYQQSLDQGLQFLIQYYNGEERAKGNILERFSAQQFPDLHSELNLSSLELGDSALYFCASSDPTGGYYGYTFGSGTRLTVV.

The V gene is TRBV6-5, the J gene TRBJ1-2, with D hard to call. The germline V and J ends were trimmed by 5 bases and 5 bases, with 15 bases remaining between them. This CDR3 region has 14 residues. Germline V gene lookup returns CDR1 MNHEY and CDR2 SVGAGI. The CDR3 sequence: CASSTTTEVYGYTF. CDR3 in DNA: TGTGCCAGCAGTACCACCACCGAGGTTTATGGCTACACCTTC.

This sequence joins TRBV7-9 and TRBJ2-1; no clear D. The germline CDR1 and CDR2 sequences are SEHNR and FQNEAQ (reference sequence). This CDR3 contains 15 residues. The V gene lost 5 bases and the J gene lost 5 bases, with 16 bases spanning the gap. This CDR3 is CASSPGSPINNEQFF. The DNA for the CDR3 is TGTGCCAGCAGCCCAGGATCCCCTATCAACAATGAGCAGTTCTTC.

The count of this clone is one. The chain links TRBV13 to TRBJ1-1, with D uncertain. CDR1 is PRHDT, CDR2 FYEKMQ, per germline (reference sequence). The CDR3 extends over 14 amino acids. Trimming took off 5 bases at V and 0 bases at J, with 10 bases between the two ends. CDR3 in DNA: TGTGCCAGCAGCCCCCAGCCTGTGAACACTGAAGCTTTCTTT. Amino acids: CASSPQPVNTEAFF.

This clone occurred once. The chain carries TRBV27 and TRBJ2-7; D is possibly TRBD2 (5 bases). The CDR3 length is 17 residues. Per the germline V gene, CDR1 is MNHEY and CDR2 is SMNVEV (reference sequence). V gave up 1 base and J gave up 4 bases, with 20 bases separating them. The CDR3 DNA reads as TGTGCCAGCAGTTTATTGTCTGCGCCTCAACCGGGGTACGAGCAGTACTTC. Translated, it gives CASSLLSAPQPGYEQYF.

The J gene is TRBJ2-1, the V gene TRBV4-3; TRBD2 aligns across 10 bases. The CDR3 totals 17 residues. The germline gives CDR1 LGHNA, CDR2 YSLEER. The junction had 12 bases not matched to a gene; V was cut back by 0 bases and J by 10 bases. DNA for the CDR3: TGCGCCAGCAGCCAAGAGAAAACGGCTAGCGGGAGTAAGGAGCAGTTCTTC. It yields the protein CASSQEKTASGSKEQFF.

V usage is TRBV28 and J usage is TRBJ2-1; D perhaps matches TRBD2 (6 bases). The CDR3 length is 16 residues. Trimming removed 5 bases at V and 3 bases at J, with 17 bases between. Germline V gene lookup returns CDR1 MDHEN and CDR2 SYDVKM. The CDR3 DNA is TGTGCCAGCAGTCCCCCGGGTAGCGGAAACTACAATGAGCAGTTCTTC. Protein: CASSPPGSGNYNEQFF.

The rearrangement uses TRBV25-1 and TRBJ1-5; D remains ambiguous. This CDR3 is 13 amino acids long. The germline V gene has CDR1 MGHDK and CDR2 SYGVNS. V lost 3 bases and J 5 bases, leaving 8 bases between the germline ends. The CDR3 region is CASSEGGYQPQHF. The CDR3 DNA follows: TGTGCCAGCAGTGAGGGAGGGTATCAGCCCCAGCATTTT.

The rearrangement joins TRBV5-4 to TRBJ2-5, with 8 bases matching TRBD1. The V segment lost 0 bases and the J segment 4 bases; nucleotides outside the gene matches: 8. Germline assignment: CDR1 SGHNT and CDR2 YYREEE (reference sequence). There are 16 residues in the CDR3. The CDR3 is CASSLGRSGGTETQYF. CDR3 sequence (DNA): TGTGCCAGCAGCTTGGGGCGGTCAGGGGGCACAGAGACCCAGTACTTC.

The chain uses TRBV7-8 and TRBJ2-1; D call uncertain. The CDR3 spans 14 residues. The V and J ends lost 2 bases and 8 bases respectively, with 13 bases between them. Germline V CDR1 and CDR2: SGHVS, FQNEAQ. CDR3 sequence (DNA): TGTGCCAGCAGCTTAAGGGTGCGAGTACATGAGCAGTTCTTC. This translates into CASSLRVRVHEQFF.

The chain uses TRBV5-1 and TRBJ2-1, with 9 bases lining up with TRBD1. This CDR3 is 14 amino acids long. The V gene end was trimmed by 4 bases and the J gene end by 7 bases; junction bases not matched to a gene: 6. Germline V CDR1 and CDR2: SGHRS, YFSETQ. This chain's CDR3 is CASSPWGQGNEQFF. DNA of the CDR3: TGCGCCAGCAGCCCGTGGGGACAGGGTAATGAGCAGTTCTTC.

This rearrangement joins TRBV4-1 to TRBJ1-4; D is possibly TRBD1 (6 bases). Trimming removed 1 base at V and 8 bases at J, with 20 bases between. The CDR3 totals 17 residues. The germline V gene has CDR1 MGHRA and CDR2 YSYEKL. CDR3 nucleotide sequence: TGCGCCAGCAGCCAAGTCGGCGGCTGGGGGCTAAGGGAAAAACTGTTTTTT. It yields the protein CASSQVGGWGLREKLFF.

As regards this clone: In the same sample, other DNA sequences code for this CDR3. The rearrangement links TRBV19 to TRBJ2-7; D call uncertain. This CDR3 spans 13 amino acids. Germline V lookup: CDR1 LNHDA, CDR2 SQIVND (reference sequence). V shed 2 bases and J shed 3 bases, with 8 bases lying between them. This chain's CDR3 is CASSIRQNYEQYF. In DNA form, the CDR3 reads TGTGCCAGTAGTATACGGCAGAACTACGAGCAGTACTTC.

The V gene is TRBV27, the J gene TRBJ1-2, with TRBD1 as a possible D gene (6 bases). CDR1 MNHEY and CDR2 SMNVEV come from the germline V gene (reference sequence). Trimming left V 3 bases short and J 2 bases short, with 22 bases between. The CDR3 consists of 18 residues. In DNA, the CDR3 is TGTGCCAGCAGTTTGAGGGGGACGAAGGGGGTGGGGAACTATGGCTACACCTTC. Translation gives CASSLRGTKGVGNYGYTF.

This rearrangement joins TRBV7-6 to TRBJ1-1, with TRBD1 matching over 7 bases. The trim removed 5 bases at V and 2 bases at J, leaving 5 bases unmatched. The CDR3 sequence is 14 residues long. Germline values: CDR1 SGHVS, CDR2 FNYEAQ. The chain's CDR3 is CASSPGDRNTEAFF. In DNA form, the CDR3 reads TGTGCCAGCAGCCCGGGGGACAGAAACACTGAAGCTTTCTTT.

Remarks on this clone: The same CDR3 can be traced to other DNA sequences in this sample. The chain carries TRBV7-9 and TRBJ2-1; 11 bases agree with TRBD1. The CDR3 consists of 15 residues. The germline V gene has CDR1 SEHNR and CDR2 FQNEAQ (reference sequence). J was trimmed by 4 bases and V by 3 bases; bases with no gene match: 2. The CDR3 region is CASSLDRGPYNEQFF. CDR3 DNA sequence: TGTGCCAGCAGCTTGGACAGGGGGCCGTACAATGAGCAGTTCTTC.